Shown below are 13 T cell receptor beta chains from a single sample sequenced in a study of blood T cell repertoires in COVID-19. Assay used: immunoSEQ multiplex PCR; TCRdb lists only in-frame clones, some missing. The sample lists hundreds of thousands of clones, 86% occurring once. The specimen sequenced was peripheral blood. These receptors were obtained from a woman in her 30s with active or convalescent COVID-19.

This chain connects TRBV7-9 to TRBJ1-1; the D is unclear. This CDR3 contains 15 residues. Trimming shortened V by 5 bases and J by 4 bases, and 17 bases separated the two germline ends. CDR1 is SEHNR and CDR2 is FQNEAQ in the germline V gene (reference sequence). CDR3 in amino acids: CASSPPEFPTTEAFF. In DNA form, the CDR3 reads TGTGCCAGCAGCCCTCCTGAGTTCCCTACCACTGAAGCTTTCTTT.

This rearrangement joins TRBV13 to TRBJ2-2, with 13 bases lining up with TRBD2. V was clipped by 4 bases and J by 7 bases; unmatched bases: 9. The CDR3 totals 17 residues. Per the germline V gene, CDR1 is PRHDT and CDR2 is FYEKMQ (reference sequence). This CDR3 reads CASSSPGTSGTYGELFF. Written as DNA, the CDR3 is TGTGCCAGCAGCTCCCCCGGGACTAGCGGGACTTACGGGGAGCTGTTTTTT.

The genes are TRBV19 and TRBJ2-3; TRBD1 might be the D (5 bases). This CDR3 has 14 residues. With 6 bases removed from V and 2 bases from J, the gap between germline ends came to 12 bases. Germline V lookup: CDR1 LNHDA, CDR2 SQIVND (reference sequence). This CDR3 reads CASSPGHDTDTQYF. In DNA form, the CDR3 reads TGTGCCAGTAGCCCAGGACATGACACAGATACGCAGTATTTT. Using reference TRBV19 and TRBJ2-3 for the parts outside the CDR3, the full variable domain is DGGITQSPKYLFRKEGQNVTLSCEQNLNHDAMYWYRQDPGQGLRLIYYSQIVNDFQKGDIAEGYSVSREKKESFPLTVTSAQKNPTAFYLCASSPGHDTDTQYFGPGTRLTVL.

This clone has a single count. The chain employs TRBV15 and TRBJ1-3, with TRBD1 matching 7 bases. CDR1 LNHNV and CDR2 YYDKDF come from the germline V gene (reference sequence). The CDR3 loop spans 16 amino acids. J lost 0 bases, V lost 0 bases, and 2 bases had no gene match. The CDR3 DNA follows: TGTGCCACCAGCAGAGATGGGACAGCCTCTGGAAACACCATATATTTT. Protein sequence: CATSRDGTASGNTIYF.

Here the CDR3 DNA reads TGCGCCAGCAGCACCGGGGGAACCTATGGCTACACCTTC. Translating gives CASSTGGTYGYTF. V usage is TRBV4-1 and J usage is TRBJ1-2; D is perhaps TRBD1 (5 bases). This CDR3 region has 13 residues. Per germline, CDR1 MGHRA and CDR2 YSYEKL. V dropped 5 bases and J dropped 4 bases, with 11 bases sitting between them.

The chain is built from TRBV19 and TRBJ1-2; 10 bases map to TRBD1. V lost 9 bases and J lost 4; bases outside the gene matches: 11. Germline V gene data show CDR1 as LNHDA and CDR2 as SQIVND (reference sequence). The CDR3 has 15 residues. CDR3 nucleotides: TGTGCCAGCAGAGACAGGGGGCCCGTAGGCTATGGCTACACCTTC. It specifies CASRDRGPVGYGYTF.

The chain employs TRBV6-5 and TRBJ1-2; D is ambiguous. Germline V gene lookup returns CDR1 MNHEY and CDR2 SVGAGI. The CDR3 covers 11 residues. Between the trimmed V and J ends, which lost 6 bases and 4 bases, there was a span of 6 bases. The chain's CDR3 is CASSPGYGYTF. DNA for the CDR3: TGTGCCAGCAGCCCGGGCTATGGCTACACCTTC.

The gene calls are TRBV5-6 and TRBJ1-2, with a tentative D call TRBD1 (5 bases). The CDR3 is 14 amino acids. Trimming took 5 bases from V and 2 from J, leaving 13 bases between them. CDR1 is SGHDT and CDR2 is YYEEEE in the germline V gene. The CDR3 DNA is TGTGCCAGCAGTCCCGAACGGGGGAACTATGGCTACACCTTC. It encodes CASSPERGNYGYTF.

This clone was counted a few times. The gene calls are TRBV27 and TRBJ1-1; D remains ambiguous. The CDR3 length is 16 residues. Germline CDR1 is MNHEY and CDR2 is SMNVEV (reference sequence). Trimming removed 5 bases at V and 0 bases at J, with 16 bases between. The CDR3 sequence is CASSLRWSRVNTEAFF. CDR3 DNA: TGTGCCAGCAGTCTTAGGTGGTCACGGGTGAACACTGAAGCTTTCTTT.

The chain couples TRBV18 to TRBJ2-1; 8 positions agree with TRBD1. CDR1 and CDR2 (germline): KGHSH, LQKENI. The CDR3 loop spans 15 amino acids. Trimming took 6 bases from V and 3 from J; bases not matched to a gene: 7. In DNA form, the CDR3 reads TGTGCCAGCTCCTCAGCCGGGACAGGCTACAATGAGCAGTTCTTC. Amino acids: CASSSAGTGYNEQFF.

The chain recombines TRBV5-1 with TRBJ1-2; perhaps TRBD1 as D (5 bases). CDR3 length: 12 amino acids. V was shortened by 2 bases and J by 6 bases, with 8 bases between the two germline ends. Germline assignment: CDR1 SGHRS and CDR2 YFSETQ. The CDR3 DNA reads as TGCGCCAGCAGCTTCGACAGCCATGGCTACACCTTC. It specifies CASSFDSHGYTF.

The V call is TRBV6-5, the J call TRBJ1-1, with 7 nucleotides matching TRBD1. CDR1 and CDR2 (germline): MNHEY, SVGAGI. V shed 6 bases and J 0 bases; nucleotides not matched to a gene: 7. The CDR3 loop spans 15 amino acids. The CDR3 DNA is TGTGCCAGCAGGACCCTCAGGGGGGTGAACACTGAAGCTTTCTTT. This codes for CASRTLRGVNTEAFF.

The chain combines TRBV11-2 with TRBJ2-7; 9 nucleotides align to TRBD2. The V segment lost 5 bases and the J segment 7 bases; nucleotides outside the gene matches: 15. The CDR3 consists of 16 residues. CDR1 and CDR2 (germline): SGHAT, FQNNGV. The CDR3 region is CASSRGVSGSLLEQYF. The CDR3 bases are TGTGCCAGCAGCAGGGGGGTTAGCGGGAGTCTTTTAGAGCAGTACTTC.